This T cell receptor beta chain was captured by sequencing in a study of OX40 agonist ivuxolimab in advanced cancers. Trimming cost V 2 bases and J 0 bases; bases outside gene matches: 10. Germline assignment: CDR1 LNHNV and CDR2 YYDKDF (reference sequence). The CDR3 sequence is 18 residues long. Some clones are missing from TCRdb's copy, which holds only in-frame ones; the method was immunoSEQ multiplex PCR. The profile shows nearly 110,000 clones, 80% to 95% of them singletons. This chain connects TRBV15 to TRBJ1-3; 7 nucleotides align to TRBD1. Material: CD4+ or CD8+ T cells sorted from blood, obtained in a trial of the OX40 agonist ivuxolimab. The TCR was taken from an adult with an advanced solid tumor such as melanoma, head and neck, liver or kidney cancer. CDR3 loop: CATSRKPGQQHSGNTIYF. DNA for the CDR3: TGTGCCACCAGCAGAAAACCGGGACAGCAACACTCTGGAAACACCATATATTTT.